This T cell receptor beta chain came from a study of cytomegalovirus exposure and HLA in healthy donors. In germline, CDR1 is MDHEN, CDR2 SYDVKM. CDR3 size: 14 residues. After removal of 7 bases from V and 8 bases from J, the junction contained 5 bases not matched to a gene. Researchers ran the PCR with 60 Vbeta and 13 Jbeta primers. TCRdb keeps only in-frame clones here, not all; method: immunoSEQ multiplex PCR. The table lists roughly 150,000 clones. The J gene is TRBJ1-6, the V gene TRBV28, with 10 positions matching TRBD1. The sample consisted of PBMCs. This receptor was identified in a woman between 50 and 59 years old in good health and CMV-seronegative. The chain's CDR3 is CASNSGTGDSPLHF. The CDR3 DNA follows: TGTGCCAGCAACTCCGGGACAGGGGATTCACCCCTCCACTTT.